What follows is one T cell receptor (beta chain) and its context. The antigen remains undetermined. The read halts 3 residues ahead of the CDR3 end, with the missing end drawn from the germline J gene. The length of the CDR3 is 15 residues. CDR1 and CDR2 (germline): SGDLS, YYNGEE. J gave up 5 bases and V 4 bases, and 11 bases lay outside the gene matches. This specimen comes from a study of T cells in women clearing cervical HPV infection. Study-level background: HLA type could not be excluded as a confounder.

Study-level results: It is unknown whether associations predate infection; no effector/memory or HPV-specific sorting. CIN3+ cases had significantly higher TCR richness than controls; evenness did not differ.

immunoSEQ multiplex PCR used an average of roughly 1,100 ng genomic DNA. Sequencing used immunoSEQ multiplex PCR; TCRdb keeps in-frame clones, though not all of them. The sample totals 25,000 to 35,000 clones. The TCR sequence derives from a woman aged 18-70 years with a cervical HPV16 infection that either progressed to CIN3+ or cleared (not recorded which). Sequenced input: blood buffy coat. The chain joins TRBV9 to TRBJ2-5; 7 nucleotides match TRBD2. The CDR3 bases that were read are TGTGCCAGCAGCACTAATCAGCGGGGAGGGGAGACC. This encodes CASSTNQRGGET. The complete CDR3 protein is CASSTNQRGGETQYF.